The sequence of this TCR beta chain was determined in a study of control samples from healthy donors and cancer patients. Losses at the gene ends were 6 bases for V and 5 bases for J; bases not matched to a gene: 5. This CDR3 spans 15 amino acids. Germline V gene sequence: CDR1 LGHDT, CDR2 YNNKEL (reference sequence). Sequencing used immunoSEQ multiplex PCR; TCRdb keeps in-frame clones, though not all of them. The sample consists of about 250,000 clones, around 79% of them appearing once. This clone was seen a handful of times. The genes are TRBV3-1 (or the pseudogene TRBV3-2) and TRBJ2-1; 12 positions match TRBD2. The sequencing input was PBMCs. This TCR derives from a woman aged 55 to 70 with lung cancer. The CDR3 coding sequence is TGTGCCAGCAGTCCCCGACTAGCGGGAGACAATGAGCAGTTCTTC. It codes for CASSPRLAGDNEQFF.